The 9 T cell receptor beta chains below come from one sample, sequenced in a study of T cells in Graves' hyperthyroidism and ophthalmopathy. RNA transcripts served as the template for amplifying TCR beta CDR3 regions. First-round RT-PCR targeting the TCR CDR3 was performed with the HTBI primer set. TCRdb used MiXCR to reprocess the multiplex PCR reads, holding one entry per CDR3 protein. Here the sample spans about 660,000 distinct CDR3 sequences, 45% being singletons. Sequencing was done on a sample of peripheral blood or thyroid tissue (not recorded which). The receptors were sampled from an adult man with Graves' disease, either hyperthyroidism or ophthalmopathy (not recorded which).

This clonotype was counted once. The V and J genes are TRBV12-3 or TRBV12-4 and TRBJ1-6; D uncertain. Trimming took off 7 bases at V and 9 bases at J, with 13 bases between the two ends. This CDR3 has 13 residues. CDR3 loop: CASTGSSGSPLHF. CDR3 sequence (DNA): TGTGCCAGCACTGGGTCATCCGGTTCACCCCTCCACTTT.

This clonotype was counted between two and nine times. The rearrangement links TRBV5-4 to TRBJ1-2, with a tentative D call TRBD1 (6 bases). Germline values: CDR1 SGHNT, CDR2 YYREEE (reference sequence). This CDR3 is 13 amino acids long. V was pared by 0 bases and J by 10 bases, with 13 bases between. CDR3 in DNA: TGTGCCAGCAGCTTGGCCGGGACAACGTCCTACACCTTC. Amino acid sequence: CASSLAGTTSYTF.

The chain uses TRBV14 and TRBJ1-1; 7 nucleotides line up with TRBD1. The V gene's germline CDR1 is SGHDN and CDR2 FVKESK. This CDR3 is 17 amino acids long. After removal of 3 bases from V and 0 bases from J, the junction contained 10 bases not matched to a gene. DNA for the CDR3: TGTGCCAGCAGCCACATCAGGGACAGTACAATGAACACTGAAGCTTTCTTT. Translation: CASSHIRDSTMNTEAFF.

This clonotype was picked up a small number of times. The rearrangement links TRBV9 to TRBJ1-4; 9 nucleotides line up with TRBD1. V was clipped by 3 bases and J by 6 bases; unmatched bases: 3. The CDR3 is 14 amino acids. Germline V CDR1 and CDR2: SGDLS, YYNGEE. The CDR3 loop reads CASSAWDRDEKLFF. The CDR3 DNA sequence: TGTGCCAGCAGCGCCTGGGACAGGGATGAAAAACTGTTTTTT.

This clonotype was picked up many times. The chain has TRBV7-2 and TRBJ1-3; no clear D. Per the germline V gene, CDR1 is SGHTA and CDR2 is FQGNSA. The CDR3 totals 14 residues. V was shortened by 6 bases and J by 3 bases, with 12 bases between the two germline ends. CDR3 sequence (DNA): TGTGCCAGCAGGCCACATGTGGATGGAAACACCATATATTTT. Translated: CASRPHVDGNTIYF.

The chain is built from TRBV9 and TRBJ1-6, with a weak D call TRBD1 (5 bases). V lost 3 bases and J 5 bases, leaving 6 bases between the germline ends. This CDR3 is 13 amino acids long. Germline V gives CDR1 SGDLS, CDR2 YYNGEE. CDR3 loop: CASSGGNNSPLHF. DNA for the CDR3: TGTGCCAGCAGCGGGGGCAATAATTCACCCCTCCACTTT.

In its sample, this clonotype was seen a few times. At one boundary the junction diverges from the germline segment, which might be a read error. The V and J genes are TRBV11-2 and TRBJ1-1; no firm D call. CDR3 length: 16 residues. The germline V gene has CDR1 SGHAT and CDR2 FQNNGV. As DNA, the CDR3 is TGCGCCAGCAGCCAAGAGAAGATACGGATGAACACTGAAGCTTTCTTT. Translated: CASSQEKIRMNTEAFF.

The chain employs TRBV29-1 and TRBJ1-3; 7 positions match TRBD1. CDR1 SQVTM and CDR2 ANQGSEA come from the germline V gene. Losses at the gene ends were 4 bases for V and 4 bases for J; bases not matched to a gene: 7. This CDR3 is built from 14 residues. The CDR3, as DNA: TGCAGCGTTGGAGAACAGGGGCAAGGAAACACCATATATTTT. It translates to CSVGEQGQGNTIYF.

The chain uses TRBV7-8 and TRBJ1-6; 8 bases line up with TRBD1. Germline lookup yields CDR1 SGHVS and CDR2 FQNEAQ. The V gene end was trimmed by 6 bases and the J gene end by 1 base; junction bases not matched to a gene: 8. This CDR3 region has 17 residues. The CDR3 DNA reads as TGTGCCAGCAGACCAGGACAGGGAAGTTCCTATAATTCACCCCTCCACTTT. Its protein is CASRPGQGSSYNSPLHF.